The sample holds many counts of the clone carrying this T cell receptor (beta chain). The antigen remains undetermined. This entry is derived from a study of T cells after yellow fever vaccination. Study-wide background: The authors prepared low-cell-number fractions using SMART-Seq v4 Ultra Low Input.

CDR3 size: 14 residues. Trimming left V 4 bases short and J 3 bases short, with 11 bases between. The germline V gene has CDR1 SGHRS and CDR2 YFSETQ. The study, taken as a whole, reports: There was a possibility that FACS-sorted repertoires contained abundant clonotypes contaminating from the bulk population. Compared with primary, the secondary response was weaker and peaked at day 5, not 15.

TCR cDNA was made by 5'RACE template switching, adding a universal primer site and UMIs. TCRdb ran MiXCR on the 5' RACE reads and lists one entry per CDR3 protein. The sample yields 300,000 to 400,000 distinct CDR3 sequences, roughly an eighth seen once. The sequence came from a man aged 18 to 29 who received the YFV17D yellow fever vaccine. This specimen consisted of CD4+ T cells sorted from PBMCs, obtained 15 days after the yellow fever booster vaccination. The chain carries TRBV5-1 and TRBJ1-5; D might be TRBD1 (6 bases). DNA for the CDR3: TGCGCCAGCAGCGAAGGGACATACAATCAGCCCCAGCATTTT. Amino acid sequence: CASSEGTYNQPQHF.